This T cell receptor beta chain derives from a study of blood T cells in healthy people across ages. Study results and limitations: Age advanced and TCR beta diversity per million T cells fell, roughly linearly. TCR beta diversity correlated strongly with naive T cell percentage.

As concerns this clonotype: As yet, its antigen is unknown.

PCR was performed a second time for roughly 7 to 11 cycles using a sample-barcoded 5' primer and a J-beta primer mix. TCRdb itself ran the 5' RACE reads through MiXCR, one entry per CDR3 protein. The sample lists 1.2 million to 1.5 million distinct CDR3 sequences; 42% were seen once. The sequenced material came from blood. The origin of this receptor is a woman between 18 and 30 years old in good health.

CDR3 coding DNA: TGCGCCAGCAGCGAAGGATGGGACGGGAACACTGAAGCTTTCTTT. Translation: CASSEGWDGNTEAFF. The chain is built from TRBV4-1 and TRBJ1-1, with a possible D match to TRBD1 (5 bases). Germline CDR1 is MGHRA and CDR2 is YSYEKL. CDR3 length equals 15 residues. Trimming stripped 5 bases from V and 1 base from J, with 14 bases between.